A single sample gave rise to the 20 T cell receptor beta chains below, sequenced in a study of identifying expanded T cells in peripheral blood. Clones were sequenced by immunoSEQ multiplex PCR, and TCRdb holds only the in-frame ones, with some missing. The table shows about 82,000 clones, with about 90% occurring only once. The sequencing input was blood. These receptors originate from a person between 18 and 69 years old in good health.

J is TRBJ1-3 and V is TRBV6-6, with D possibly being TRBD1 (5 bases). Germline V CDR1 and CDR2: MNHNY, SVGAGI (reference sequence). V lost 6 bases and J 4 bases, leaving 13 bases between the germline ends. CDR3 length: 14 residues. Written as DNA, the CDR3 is TGTGCCAGCAGCTACGGGACGGGGGGAAACACCATATATTTT. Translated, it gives CASSYGTGGNTIYF.

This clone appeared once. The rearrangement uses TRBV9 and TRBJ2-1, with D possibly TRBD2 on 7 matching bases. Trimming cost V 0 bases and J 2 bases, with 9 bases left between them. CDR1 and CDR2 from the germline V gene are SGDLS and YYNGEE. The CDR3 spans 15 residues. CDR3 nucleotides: TGTGCCAGCAGCGTAGACGGGGGGCCCTACAATGAGCAGTTCTTC. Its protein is CASSVDGGPYNEQFF.

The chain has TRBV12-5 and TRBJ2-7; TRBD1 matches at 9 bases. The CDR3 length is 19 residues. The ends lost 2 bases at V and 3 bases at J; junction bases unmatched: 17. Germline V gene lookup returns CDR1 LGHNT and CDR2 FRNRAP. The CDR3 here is CASGLPTGTGPYYFYEQYF. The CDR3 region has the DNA TGTGCTAGTGGTTTGCCTACCGGGACAGGGCCTTACTACTTCTACGAGCAGTACTTC.

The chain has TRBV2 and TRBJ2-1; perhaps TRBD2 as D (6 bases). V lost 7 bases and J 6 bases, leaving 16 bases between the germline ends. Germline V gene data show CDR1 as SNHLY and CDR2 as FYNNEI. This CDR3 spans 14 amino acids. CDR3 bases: TGTGCCAGCAAGGCGGGACTCTCACTCAATGAGCAGTTCTTC. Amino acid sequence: CASKAGLSLNEQFF.

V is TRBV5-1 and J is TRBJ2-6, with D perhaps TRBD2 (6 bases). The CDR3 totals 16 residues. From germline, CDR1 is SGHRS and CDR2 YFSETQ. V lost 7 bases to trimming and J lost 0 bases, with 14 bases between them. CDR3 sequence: CASDTGESSGANVLTF. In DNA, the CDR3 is TGCGCCAGCGATACGGGGGAGAGCTCTGGGGCCAACGTCCTGACTTTC.

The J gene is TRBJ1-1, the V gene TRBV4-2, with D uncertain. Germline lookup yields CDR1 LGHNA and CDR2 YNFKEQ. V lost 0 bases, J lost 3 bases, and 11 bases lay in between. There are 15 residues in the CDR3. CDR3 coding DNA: TGTGCCAGCAGCCAAGACCCAGGAGACGACACTGAAGCTTTCTTT. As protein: CASSQDPGDDTEAFF.

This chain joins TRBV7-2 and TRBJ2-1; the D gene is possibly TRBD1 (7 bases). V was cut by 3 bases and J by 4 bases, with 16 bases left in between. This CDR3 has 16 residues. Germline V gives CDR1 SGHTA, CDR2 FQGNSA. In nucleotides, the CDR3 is TGTGCCAGCAGCTTGTCGGCGGGGACAGCATACAATGAGCAGTTCTTC. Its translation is CASSLSAGTAYNEQFF.

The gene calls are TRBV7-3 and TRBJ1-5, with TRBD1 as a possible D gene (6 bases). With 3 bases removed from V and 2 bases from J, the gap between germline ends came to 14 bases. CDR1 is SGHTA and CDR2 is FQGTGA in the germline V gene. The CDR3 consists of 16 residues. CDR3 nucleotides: TGTGCCAGCAGCTTTTCAGGGGTTTCGGGCAATCAGCCCCAGCATTTT. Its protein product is CASSFSGVSGNQPQHF.

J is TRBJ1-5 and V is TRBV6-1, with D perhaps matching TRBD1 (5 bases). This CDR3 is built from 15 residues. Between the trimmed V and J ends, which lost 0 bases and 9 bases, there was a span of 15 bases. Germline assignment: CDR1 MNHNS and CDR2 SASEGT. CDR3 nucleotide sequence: TGTGCCAGCAGTGAAGCGGGGGTTGGGTTACGGCCCCAGCATTTT. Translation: CASSEAGVGLRPQHF.

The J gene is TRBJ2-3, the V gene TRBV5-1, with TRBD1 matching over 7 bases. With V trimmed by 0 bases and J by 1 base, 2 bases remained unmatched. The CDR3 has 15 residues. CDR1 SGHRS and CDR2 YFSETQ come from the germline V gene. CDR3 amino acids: CASSLATGGTDTQYF. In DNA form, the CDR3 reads TGCGCCAGCAGCTTGGCCACAGGGGGCACAGATACGCAGTATTTT.

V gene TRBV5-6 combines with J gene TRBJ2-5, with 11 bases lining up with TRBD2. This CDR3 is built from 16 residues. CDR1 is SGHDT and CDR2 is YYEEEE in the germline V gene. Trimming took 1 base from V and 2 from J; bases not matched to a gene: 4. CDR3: CASSLRRLAGQETQYF. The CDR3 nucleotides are TGTGCCAGCAGCTTGCGGAGACTAGCGGGACAAGAGACCCAGTACTTC.

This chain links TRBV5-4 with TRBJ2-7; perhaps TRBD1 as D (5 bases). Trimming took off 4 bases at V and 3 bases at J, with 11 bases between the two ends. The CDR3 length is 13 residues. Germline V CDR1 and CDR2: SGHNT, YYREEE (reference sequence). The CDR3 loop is CASSLDRDYEQYF. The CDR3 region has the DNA TGTGCCAGCAGCCTTGACAGAGACTACGAGCAGTACTTC.

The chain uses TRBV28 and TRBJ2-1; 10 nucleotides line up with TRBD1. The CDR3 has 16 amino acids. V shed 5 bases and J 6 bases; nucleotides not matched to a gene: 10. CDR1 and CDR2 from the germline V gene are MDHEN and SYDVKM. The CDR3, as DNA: TGTGCCAGCAGTATTGACAGGGGGCATAAAAGCAATGAGCAGTTCTTC. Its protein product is CASSIDRGHKSNEQFF.

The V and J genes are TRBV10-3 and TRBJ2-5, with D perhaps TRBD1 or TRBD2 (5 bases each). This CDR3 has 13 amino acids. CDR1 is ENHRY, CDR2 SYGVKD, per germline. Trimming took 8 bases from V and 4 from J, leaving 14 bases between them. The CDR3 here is CAIGRDPGETQYF. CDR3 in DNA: TGTGCCATCGGTAGGGACCCTGGAGAGACCCAGTACTTC.

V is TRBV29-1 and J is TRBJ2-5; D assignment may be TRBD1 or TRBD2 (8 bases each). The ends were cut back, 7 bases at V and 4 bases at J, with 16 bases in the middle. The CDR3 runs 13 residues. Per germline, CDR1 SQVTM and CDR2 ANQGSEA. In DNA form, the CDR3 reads TGCAGCGCGGGACAGGCGGGGGGAGAGACCCAGTACTTC. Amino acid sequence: CSAGQAGGETQYF.

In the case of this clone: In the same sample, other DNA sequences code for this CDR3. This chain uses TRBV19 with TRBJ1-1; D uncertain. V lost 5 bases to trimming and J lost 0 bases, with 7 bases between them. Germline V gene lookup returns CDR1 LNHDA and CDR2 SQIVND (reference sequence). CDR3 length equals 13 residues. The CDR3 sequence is CASSSGLNTEAFF. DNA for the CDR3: TGTGCCAGTAGTTCTGGGTTGAACACTGAAGCTTTCTTT.

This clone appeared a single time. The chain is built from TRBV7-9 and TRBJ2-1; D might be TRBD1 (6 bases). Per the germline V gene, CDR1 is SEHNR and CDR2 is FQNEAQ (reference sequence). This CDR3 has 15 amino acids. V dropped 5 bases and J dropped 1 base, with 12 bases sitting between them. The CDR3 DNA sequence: TGTGCCAGCAGCCCCACAGGGACGTCCTACAATGAGCAGTTCTTC. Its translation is CASSPTGTSYNEQFF. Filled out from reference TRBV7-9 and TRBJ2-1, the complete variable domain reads DTGVSQNPRHKITKRGQNVTFRCDPISEHNRLYWYRQTLGQGPEFLTYFQNEAQLEKSRLLSDRFSAERPKGSFSTLEIQRTEQGDSAMYLCASSPTGTSYNEQFFGPGTRLTVL.

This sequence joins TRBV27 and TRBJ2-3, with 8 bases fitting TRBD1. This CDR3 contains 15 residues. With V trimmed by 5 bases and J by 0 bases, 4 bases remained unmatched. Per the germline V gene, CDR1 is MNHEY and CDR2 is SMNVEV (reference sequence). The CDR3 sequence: CASSRQGRSTDTQYF. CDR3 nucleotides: TGTGCCAGCAGTCGACAGGGGCGTAGCACAGATACGCAGTATTTT.

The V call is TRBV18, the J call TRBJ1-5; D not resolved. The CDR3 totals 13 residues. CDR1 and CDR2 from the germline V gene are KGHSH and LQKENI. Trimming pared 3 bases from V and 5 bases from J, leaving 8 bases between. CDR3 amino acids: CASSPAEDQPQHF. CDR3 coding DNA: TGTGCCAGCTCACCGGCGGAGGATCAGCCCCAGCATTTT.

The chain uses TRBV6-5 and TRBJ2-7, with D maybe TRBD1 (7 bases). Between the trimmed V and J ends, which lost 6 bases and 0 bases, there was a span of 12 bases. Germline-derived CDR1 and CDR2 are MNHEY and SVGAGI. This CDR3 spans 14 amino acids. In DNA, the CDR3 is TGTGCCAGCAGCGCAGGGGGGTACTCCTACGAGCAGTACTTC. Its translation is CASSAGGYSYEQYF.